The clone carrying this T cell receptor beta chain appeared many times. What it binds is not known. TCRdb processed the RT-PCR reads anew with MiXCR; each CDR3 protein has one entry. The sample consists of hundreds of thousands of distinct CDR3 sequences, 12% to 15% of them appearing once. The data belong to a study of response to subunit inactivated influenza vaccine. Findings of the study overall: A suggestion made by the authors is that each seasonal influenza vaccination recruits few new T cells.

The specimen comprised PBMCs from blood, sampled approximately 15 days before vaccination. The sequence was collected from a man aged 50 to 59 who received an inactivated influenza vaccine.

CDR3 nucleotide sequence: TGCAGTGTTCCGTCGGACAGGGAGAATGAGCAGTTCTTC. This gives the protein CSVPSDRENEQFF. The chain uses TRBV20-1 and TRBJ2-1; 8 bases agree with TRBD1. Trimming at V came to 7 bases and at J to 7 bases, leaving 9 bases not matched to a gene. CDR3 length: 13 amino acids. Germline loops: CDR1 DFQATT, CDR2 SNEGSKA (reference sequence).